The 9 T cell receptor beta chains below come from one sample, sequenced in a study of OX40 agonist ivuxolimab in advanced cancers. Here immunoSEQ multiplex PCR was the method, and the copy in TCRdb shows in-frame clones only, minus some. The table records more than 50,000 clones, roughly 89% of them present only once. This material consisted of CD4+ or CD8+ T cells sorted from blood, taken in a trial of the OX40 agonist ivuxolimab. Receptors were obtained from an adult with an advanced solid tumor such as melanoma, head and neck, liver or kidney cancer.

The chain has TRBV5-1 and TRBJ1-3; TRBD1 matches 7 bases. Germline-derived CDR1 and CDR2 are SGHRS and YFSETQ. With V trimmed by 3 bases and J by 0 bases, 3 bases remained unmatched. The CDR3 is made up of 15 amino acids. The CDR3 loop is CASSSGQNSGNTIYF. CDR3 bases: TGCGCCAGCAGCTCGGGACAGAACTCTGGAAACACCATATATTTT.

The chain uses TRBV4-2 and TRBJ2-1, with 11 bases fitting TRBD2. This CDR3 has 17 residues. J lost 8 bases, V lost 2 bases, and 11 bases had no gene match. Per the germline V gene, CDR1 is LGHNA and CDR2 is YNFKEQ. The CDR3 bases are TGTGCCAGCAGCCAACCGGGGGCACTAGCGGGAGATGATGAGCAGTTCTTC. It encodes CASSQPGALAGDDEQFF.

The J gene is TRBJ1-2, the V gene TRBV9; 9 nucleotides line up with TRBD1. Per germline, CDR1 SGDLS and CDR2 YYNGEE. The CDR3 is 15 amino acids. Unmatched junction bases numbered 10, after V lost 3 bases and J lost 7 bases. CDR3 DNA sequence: TGTGCCAGCAGCGGTCTTGGGACAGGGTCTCGTGGCTACACCTTC. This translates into CASSGLGTGSRGYTF.

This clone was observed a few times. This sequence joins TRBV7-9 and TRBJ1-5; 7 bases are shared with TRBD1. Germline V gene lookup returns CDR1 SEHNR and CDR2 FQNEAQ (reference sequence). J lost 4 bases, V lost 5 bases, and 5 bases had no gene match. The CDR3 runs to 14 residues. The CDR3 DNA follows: TGTGCCAGCAGCCACCGGGACAGTAATCAGCCCCAGCATTTT. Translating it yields CASSHRDSNQPQHF.

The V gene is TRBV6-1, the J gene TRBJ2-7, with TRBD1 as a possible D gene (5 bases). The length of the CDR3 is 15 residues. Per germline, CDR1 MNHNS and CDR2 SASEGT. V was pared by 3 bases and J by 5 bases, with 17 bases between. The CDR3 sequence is CASSEAGLVFDEQYF. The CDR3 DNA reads TGTGCCAGCAGTGAGGCAGGGCTGGTCTTCGACGAGCAGTACTTC.

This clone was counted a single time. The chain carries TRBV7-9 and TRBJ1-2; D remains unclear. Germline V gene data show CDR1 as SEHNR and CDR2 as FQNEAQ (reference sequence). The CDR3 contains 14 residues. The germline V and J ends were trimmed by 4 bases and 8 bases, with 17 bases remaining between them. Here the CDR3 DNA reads TGTGCCAGCAGCTCCGCTCAGGTCCTCGAAGGCTACACCTTC. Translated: CASSSAQVLEGYTF.

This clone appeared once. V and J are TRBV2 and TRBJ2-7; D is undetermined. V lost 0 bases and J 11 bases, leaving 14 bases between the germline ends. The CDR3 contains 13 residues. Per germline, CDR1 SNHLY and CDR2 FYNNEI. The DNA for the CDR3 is TGTGCCAGCAGTGAAGCGGCCCCGGTCCAGGAGTACTTC. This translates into CASSEAAPVQEYF.

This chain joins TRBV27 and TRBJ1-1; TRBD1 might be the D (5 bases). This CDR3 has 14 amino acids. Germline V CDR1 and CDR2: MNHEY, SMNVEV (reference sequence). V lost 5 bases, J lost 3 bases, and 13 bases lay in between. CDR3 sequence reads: CASSPGAGYTEAFF. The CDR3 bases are TGTGCCAGCAGTCCCGGGGCAGGGTACACTGAAGCTTTCTTT.

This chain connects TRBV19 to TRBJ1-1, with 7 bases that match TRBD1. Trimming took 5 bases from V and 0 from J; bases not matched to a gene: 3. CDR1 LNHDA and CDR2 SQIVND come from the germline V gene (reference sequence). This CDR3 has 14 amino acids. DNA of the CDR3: TGTGCCAGTAGTCGACAGGGCATGAACACTGAAGCTTTCTTT. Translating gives CASSRQGMNTEAFF.